The 27 T cell receptor beta chains reported below all come from one sample, sequenced in a study of blood T cells in healthy people across ages (dated by TCRdb to about 2015). The library was prepared using 5' RACE. Sequencing was performed on an Illumina HiSeq 2500. A second PCR of about 7 to 12 cycles was run with a J-beta primer mix and a sample-barcoded 5' primer. TCRdb reprocessing: public reads trimmed at Q25 with fastp, clones called with MiXCR, in-frame beta chains kept. Identical CDR3 protein sequences are pooled into one entry, listed with their most common genes and DNA. In all, the sample holds about 2 million distinct CDR3 sequences, and less than 50% of those were seen once. Of the sample, 2% to 2.5% is held by the ten largest clones. The sequencing input was blood. The origin of the receptors is a woman in her forties in good health.

J is TRBJ2-6 and V is TRBV20-1; 7 nucleotides match TRBD1. Trimming took 5 bases from V and 0 from J; bases not matched to a gene: 4. This CDR3 has 15 residues. The germline V gene has CDR1 DFQATT and CDR2 SNEGSKA (reference sequence). The CDR3 loop reads CSAWDSASGANVLTF. As DNA, the CDR3 is TGCAGTGCTTGGGACAGCGCCTCTGGGGCCAACGTCCTGACTTTC.

V gene TRBV7-9 combines with J gene TRBJ2-7; 10 nucleotides line up with TRBD2. Germline values: CDR1 SEHNR, CDR2 FQNEAQ (reference sequence). V trimming: 5 bases; J trimming: 4 bases; junction bases outside the gene matches: 8. The CDR3 consists of 15 residues. CDR3 in DNA: TGTGCCAGCAGCACCATAGCGGGGGGCCCTTACGAGCAGTACTTC. The encoded protein is CASSTIAGGPYEQYF.

V usage is TRBV5-1 and J usage is TRBJ1-4; D is uncertain. The CDR3 covers 13 residues. V lost 2 bases and J 7 bases, leaving 9 bases between the germline ends. The germline gives CDR1 SGHRS, CDR2 YFSETQ. The DNA of the CDR3 is TGCGCCAGCAGCTTAAATGTGGGTGAAAAACTGTTTTTT. Translation: CASSLNVGEKLFF.

The chain links TRBV20-1 to TRBJ2-1, with D uncertain. This CDR3 comprises 11 residues. Germline values: CDR1 DFQATT, CDR2 SNEGSKA (reference sequence). V was clipped by 6 bases and J by 14 bases, with 17 bases between them. The CDR3 DNA reads as TGCAGTGCCCGCGACTCTTTTGGGAAGTTCTTC. Protein sequence: CSARDSFGKFF.

The J gene is TRBJ2-7, the V gene TRBV28; no reliable D call. The CDR3 sequence is 14 residues long. The V end was cut by 6 bases, the J end by 6 bases, with 18 bases between. The germline CDR1 and CDR2 sequences are MDHEN and SYDVKM. The CDR3 nucleotides are TGTGCCAGCAGGCAGACCGAAAGTCCCTCCGAGCAGTACTTC. Translating it yields CASRQTESPSEQYF.

This clonotype was counted only a few times. This chain connects TRBV3-1 to TRBJ2-1; D possibly corresponds to TRBD2 (6 bases). Trimming cost V 1 base and J 4 bases, with 11 bases left between them. Germline V gene lookup returns CDR1 LGHDT and CDR2 YNNKEL (reference sequence). The CDR3 loop spans 15 amino acids. The CDR3 is CASSQGGTLYNEQFF. DNA for the CDR3: TGTGCCAGCAGCCAAGGGGGGACTCTGTACAATGAGCAGTTCTTC.

This chain links TRBV19 with TRBJ2-3; TRBD1 matches at 9 bases. V gave up 5 bases and J gave up 4 bases; unmatched junction bases: 7. The V gene's germline CDR1 is LNHDA and CDR2 SQIVND (reference sequence). The length of the CDR3 is 15 residues. CDR3 DNA: TGTGCCAGTAGTCTTCCGGGACAGGGACCAGATACGCAGTATTTT. Translating gives CASSLPGQGPDTQYF.

V usage is TRBV29-1 and J usage is TRBJ2-1; possibly TRBD2 for D (5 bases). The V gene lost 7 bases and the J gene lost 7 bases, with 14 bases spanning the gap. The V gene's germline CDR1 is SQVTM and CDR2 ANQGSEA. The CDR3 loop spans 12 amino acids. The CDR3: CSAPGLGNEQFF. The CDR3 coding sequence is TGCAGCGCTCCGGGGTTGGGGAATGAGCAGTTCTTC.

This clonotype was seen only a few times. This chain connects TRBV20-1 to TRBJ2-7; 7 bases fit TRBD1. The trim removed 6 bases at V and 5 bases at J, leaving 13 bases unmatched. Germline lookup yields CDR1 DFQATT and CDR2 SNEGSKA (reference sequence). The CDR3 runs 14 residues. The CDR3 DNA reads as TGCAGTGCGCATAGACAGGGTCATAGGGACGAGCAGTACTTC. Its translation: CSAHRQGHRDEQYF.

This clonotype came up once. CDR3 nucleotide sequence: TGTGCCAGCAGTGGCCCCCCCCGGGACCAACGCACAGATACGCAGTATTTT. It codes for CASSGPPRDQRTDTQYF. The chain recombines TRBV27 with TRBJ2-3; D might be TRBD1 or TRBD2, each matching 5 bases. Germline values: CDR1 MNHEY, CDR2 SMNVEV (reference sequence). Trimming removed 5 bases from V and 1 base from J, with 19 bases in between. The CDR3 consists of 17 residues.

This clonotype was picked up a small number of times. The chain combines TRBV6-6 with TRBJ1-1; possible D gene TRBD1, 5 bases. V lost 11 bases, J lost 11 bases, and 18 bases lay in between. The CDR3 loop spans 11 amino acids. The germline CDR1 and CDR2 sequences are MNHNY and SVGAGI (reference sequence). CDR3 residues: CALGGASRAFF. The CDR3 coding sequence is TGTGCCCTTGGGGGTGCAAGTAGGGCTTTCTTT.

This clonotype occurred a few times. This sequence joins TRBV20-1 and TRBJ1-2; D is perhaps TRBD1 (5 bases). V lost 2 bases and J 5 bases, leaving 15 bases between the germline ends. Germline lookup yields CDR1 DFQATT and CDR2 SNEGSKA (reference sequence). The CDR3 is made up of 14 amino acids. The CDR3, as DNA: TGCAGTGCTAGAAATTCGGGCAGGGTGTATGGCTACACCTTC. Its protein product is CSARNSGRVYGYTF.

This chain links TRBV12-3 or TRBV12-4 with TRBJ2-1; D gene ambiguous. The CDR3 runs to 17 residues. Trimming pared 5 bases from V and 2 bases from J, leaving 19 bases between. The CDR3 here is CASSLHDRLFTYNEQFF. The DNA for the CDR3 is TGTGCCAGCAGTCTTCACGACCGCCTATTTACCTACAATGAGCAGTTCTTC.

Points on this clonotype: An end of the junction does not agree with germline; a read error may underlie this. CDR3 amino acids: CDSRGGLDEQFF. CDR3 sequence (DNA): TGTGACAGCAGGGGAGGACTCGATGAGCAGTTCTTC. The rearrangement uses TRBV6-6 and TRBJ2-1; either TRBD1 or TRBD2 may supply D (6 bases each). The CDR3 is 12 residues long. Germline values: CDR1 MNHNY, CDR2 SVGAGI (reference sequence).

The J gene is TRBJ1-6, the V gene TRBV20-1; 8 bases align to TRBD1. With 5 bases clipped from V and 6 bases from J, the junction kept 3 bases outside the gene matches. This CDR3 region has 13 residues. Per the germline V gene, CDR1 is DFQATT and CDR2 is SNEGSKA (reference sequence). CDR3 amino acids: CSAEQGVNSPLHF. In DNA, the CDR3 is TGCAGTGCTGAACAGGGGGTTAATTCACCCCTCCACTTT.

The J gene is TRBJ2-3, the V gene TRBV11-2, with 8 bases fitting TRBD2. This CDR3 comprises 16 residues. The germline CDR1 and CDR2 sequences are SGHAT and FQNNGV. Losses at the gene ends were 1 base for V and 1 base for J; bases not matched to a gene: 4. CDR3 region: CASSLVPAGGTDTQYF. CDR3 DNA sequence: TGTGCCAGCAGCTTAGTCCCAGCGGGGGGCACAGATACGCAGTATTTT.

This chain joins TRBV6-2 or TRBV6-3 and TRBJ2-1; perhaps TRBD1 as D (5 bases). CDR1 and CDR2 (germline): MNHEY, SVGEGT. The CDR3 spans 11 residues. Deletions cut 5 bases from V and 9 bases from J, with 8 bases between. CDR3 amino acids: CASSRTTEQFF. The CDR3 nucleotides are TGTGCCAGCAGTAGGACAACTGAGCAGTTCTTC.

In regard to this clonotype: This may be a read error: a much more frequent sequence differs by one nucleotide. V and J are TRBV21-1 and TRBJ2-7. The J call may be faulty, since TRBJ2-5 better matches the DNA end. TRBV21-1 constitutes a pseudogene. There are 11 residues in the CDR3. In DNA form, the CDR3 reads TGTGCCAGCAGCAAAGAGGCGACCCAGTACTTC. This codes for CASSKEATQYF.

This clonotype has ten or more counts. The CDR3 here is CSVEEGQPGNEQFF. CDR3 nucleotides: TGCAGCGTTGAAGAGGGCCAGCCAGGGAATGAGCAGTTCTTC. V and J are TRBV29-1 and TRBJ2-1; D might be TRBD1 (5 bases). Germline CDR1 reads SQVTM; CDR2 reads ANQGSEA. There are 14 residues in the CDR3. Trimming cost V 0 bases and J 7 bases, with 13 bases left between them.

The table lists this clonotype with a few counts. The chain recombines TRBV4-2 with TRBJ2-3; D might be TRBD2 (6 bases). Germline values: CDR1 LGHNA, CDR2 YNFKEQ. V gave up 4 bases and J gave up 4 bases, with 18 bases separating them. This CDR3 region has 16 residues. CDR3 sequence (DNA): TGTGCCAGCAGCCCCTCGACTAGGTTGGGCTCAGATACGCAGTATTTT. It specifies CASSPSTRLGSDTQYF.

The J gene is TRBJ2-7, the V gene TRBV28; no reliable D call. Germline loops: CDR1 MDHEN, CDR2 SYDVKM. V lost 6 bases and J lost 6, with 9 bases in between. This CDR3 region has 11 residues. The CDR3 nucleotides read TGTGCCAGCAGCACCTTTCGCGAGCAGTACTTC. It yields the protein CASSTFREQYF.

This clonotype was counted only a few times. The chain combines TRBV2 with TRBJ2-3, with D hard to call. The CDR3 is 13 amino acids. From germline, CDR1 is SNHLY and CDR2 FYNNEI. V was clipped by 5 bases and J by 6 bases, with 12 bases between them. CDR3 DNA sequence: TGTGCCAGCAGTCGGCGAGGTCCCGATACGCAGTATTTT. Its translation: CASSRRGPDTQYF.

The chain uses TRBV5-6 and TRBJ2-7; a weak D match, TRBD1 (6 bases). V lost 3 bases and J lost 4, with 17 bases in between. The germline gives CDR1 SGHDT, CDR2 YYEEEE. This CDR3 comprises 15 residues. CDR3 loop: CASSSGAGWPYEQYF. The CDR3, as DNA: TGTGCCAGCAGCTCAGGGGCAGGGTGGCCGTACGAGCAGTACTTC.

This clonotype was counted between two and nine times. This rearrangement joins TRBV5-1 to TRBJ2-7, with D unresolved. Trimming took 0 bases from V and 11 from J, leaving 15 bases between them. This CDR3 comprises 13 residues. The V gene's germline CDR1 is SGHRS and CDR2 YFSETQ. CDR3 nucleotides: TGCGCCAGCAGCTTGGCCGGCGACTCATCGGAGTACTTC. Its protein product is CASSLAGDSSEYF.

J is TRBJ2-4 and V is TRBV5-1, with D possibly TRBD1 on 5 matching bases. The J call is doubtful: the DNA matches TRBJ2-7 better. This CDR3 comprises 15 residues. From germline, CDR1 is SGHRS and CDR2 YFSETQ. Here the CDR3 reads CASSPRQPSRGEQYF. Written as DNA, the CDR3 is TGCGCCAGCAGCCCCAGACAGCCCTCCCGAGGCGAGCAGTACTTC.

This sequence joins TRBV7-9 and TRBJ1-2; 11 bases agree with TRBD1. Looked up from germline, CDR1 is SEHNR and CDR2 is FQNEAQ (reference sequence). V was clipped by 7 bases and J by 4 bases; unmatched bases: 17. The CDR3 contains 18 residues. CDR3 residues: CASTDNKDRGRKGYGYTF. CDR3 coding DNA: TGTGCCAGCACCGACAATAAGGACAGGGGGCGAAAGGGCTATGGCTACACCTTC.

The chain employs TRBV10-3 and TRBJ1-5, with 7 bases fitting TRBD1. The CDR3 extends over 14 amino acids. Germline V gene lookup returns CDR1 ENHRY and CDR2 SYGVKD. V was clipped by 8 bases and J by 3 bases; unmatched bases: 7. CDR3 DNA sequence: TGTGCCATCCGACCAGACAGGGCCAATCAGCCCCAGCATTTT. Translating gives CAIRPDRANQPQHF.